These T cell receptor beta chains were read from a single sample in a study of CD8 T cells in Susac syndrome. One entry per CDR3 protein, called by TCRdb with MiXCR from the immunoSEQ multiplex PCR reads. Among about 120,000 distinct CDR3 sequences listed, over 90% were seen once. Sample: CD4+ T cells from PBMCs. These TCRs come from a human donor in good health. Each CDR3 is given with its conserved first and last residue. D genes are given only for firm matches.

d_gene,j_gene,v_gene,CDR3aa,CDR3nt
TRBD1,TRBJ1-1,TRBV27,CASNRQGPNTEAFF,TGTGCCAGCAACCGACAGGGTCCGAACACTGAAGCTTTCTTT
TRBD2,TRBJ2-1,TRBV6-2/TRBV6-3,CASSYSPSGGANEQFF,TGTGCCAGCAGTTACTCCCCAAGCGGGGGGGCAAATGAGCAGTTCTTC
TRBD1,TRBJ2-7,TRBV7-8,CASSLNDRVRAGEQYF,TGTGCCAGCAGCCTTAATGACAGGGTGAGAGCCGGCGAGCAGTACTTC
.,TRBJ1-1,TRBV10-3,CAISDSAENTEAFF,TGTGCCATCAGTGACTCGGCTGAGAACACTGAAGCTTTCTTT
.,TRBJ1-2,TRBV7-9,CASSLGGAADGYTF,TGTGCCAGCAGCTTAGGGGGTGCAGCAGATGGCTACACCTTC
.,TRBJ1-1,TRBV7-9,CASSDDGMNTEAFF,TGTGCCAGCAGCGACGACGGGATGAACACTGAAGCTTTCTTT
.,TRBJ2-2,TRBV7-2,CASSLRQSLGTGGLFF,TGTGCCAGCAGCCTGAGACAGTCCCTAGGCACCGGGGGGCTGTTTTTT
TRBD2,TRBJ2-1,TRBV3-1,CASSLGTSGKQFF,TGTGCCAGCAGCCTCGGGACTAGCGGGAAGCAGTTCTTC
TRBD2,TRBJ2-5,TRBV20-1,CSADGGTTLRETQYF,TGCAGTGCCGACGGGGGGACTACCCTTAGAGAGACCCAGTACTTC
TRBD2,TRBJ2-4,TRBV25-1,CASSDFSGNAKNIQYF,TGTGCCAGCAGTGATTTCAGCGGGAACGCCAAAAACATTCAGTACTTC
.,TRBJ1-2,TRBV29-1,CSVIGGYGYTF,TGCAGCGTCATCGGGGGCTATGGCTACACCTTC
TRBD1,TRBJ2-7,TRBV7-2,CASSRDREFYEQYF,TGTGCCAGCAGCAGGGACAGGGAATTCTACGAGCAGTACTTC
TRBD2,TRBJ2-2,TRBV7-2,CASSPGGVNTGELFF,TGTGCCAGCAGCCCCGGGGGGGTGAACACCGGGGAGCTGTTTTTT
.,TRBJ1-2,TRBV14,CASSQVSQSYGYTF,TGTGCCAGCAGCCAAGTCTCACAGAGCTATGGCTACACCTTC
.,TRBJ1-1,TRBV9,CASSVGGSIGGTEAFF,TGTGCCAGCAGCGTAGGCGGGTCTATTGGTGGCACTGAAGCTTTCTTT